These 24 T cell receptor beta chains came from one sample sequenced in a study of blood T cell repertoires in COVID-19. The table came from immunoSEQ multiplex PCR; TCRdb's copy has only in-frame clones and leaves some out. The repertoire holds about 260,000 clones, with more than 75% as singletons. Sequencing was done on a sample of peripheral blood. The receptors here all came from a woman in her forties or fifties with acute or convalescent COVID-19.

The CDR3 sequence is CASSVDYFNTGELFF. In DNA, the CDR3 is TGTGCCAGCAGCGTCGACTACTTCAACACCGGGGAGCTGTTTTTT. The gene calls are TRBV9 and TRBJ2-2, with TRBD2 as a possible D gene (5 bases). Per the germline V gene, CDR1 is SGDLS and CDR2 is YYNGEE. This CDR3 contains 15 residues. V lost 2 bases and J lost 2, with 10 bases in between.

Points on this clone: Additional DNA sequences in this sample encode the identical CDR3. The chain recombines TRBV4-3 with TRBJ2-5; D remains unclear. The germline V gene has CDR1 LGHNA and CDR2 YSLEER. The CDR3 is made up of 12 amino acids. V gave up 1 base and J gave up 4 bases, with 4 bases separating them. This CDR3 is CASSQGGETQYF. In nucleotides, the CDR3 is TGCGCCAGCAGCCAAGGAGGAGAGACCCAGTACTTC.

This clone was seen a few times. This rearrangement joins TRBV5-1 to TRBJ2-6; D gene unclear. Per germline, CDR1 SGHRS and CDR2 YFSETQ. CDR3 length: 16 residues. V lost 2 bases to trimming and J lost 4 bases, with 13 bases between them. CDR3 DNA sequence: TGCGCCAGCAGCTTTTCCACGGGTGGCGGGGCCAACGTCCTGACTTTC. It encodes CASSFSTGGGANVLTF.

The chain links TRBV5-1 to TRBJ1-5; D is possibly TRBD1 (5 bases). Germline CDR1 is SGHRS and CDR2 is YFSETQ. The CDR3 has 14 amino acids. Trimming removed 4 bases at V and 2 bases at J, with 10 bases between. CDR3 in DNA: TGCGCCAGCAGCCAGGGATCGGGCAATCAGCCCCAGCATTTT. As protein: CASSQGSGNQPQHF.

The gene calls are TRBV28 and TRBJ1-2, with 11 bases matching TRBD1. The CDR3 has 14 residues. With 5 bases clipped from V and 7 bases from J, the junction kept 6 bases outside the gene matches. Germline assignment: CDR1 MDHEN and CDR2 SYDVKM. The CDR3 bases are TGTGCCAGCAGTCGGACAGGGGGCCTTTTTGGCTACACCTTC. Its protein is CASSRTGGLFGYTF.

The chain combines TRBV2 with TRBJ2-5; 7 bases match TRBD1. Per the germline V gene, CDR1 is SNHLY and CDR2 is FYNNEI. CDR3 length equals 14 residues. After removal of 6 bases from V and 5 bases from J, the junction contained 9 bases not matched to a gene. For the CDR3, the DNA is TGTGCCAGCAGCGGCGACAGGGTACCCGAGACCCAGTACTTC. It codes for CASSGDRVPETQYF. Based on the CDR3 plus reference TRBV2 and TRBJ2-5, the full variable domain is EPEVTQTPSHQVTQMGQEVILRCVPISNHLYFYWYRQILGQKVEFLVSFYNNEISEKSEIFDDQFSVERPDGSNFTLKIRSTKLEDSAMYFCASSGDRVPETQYFGPGTRLLVL.

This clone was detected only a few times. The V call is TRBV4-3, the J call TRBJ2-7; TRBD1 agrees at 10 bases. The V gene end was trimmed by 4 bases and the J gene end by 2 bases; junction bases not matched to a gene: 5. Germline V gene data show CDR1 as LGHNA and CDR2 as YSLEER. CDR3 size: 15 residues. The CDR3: CASSRVGTGAYEQYF. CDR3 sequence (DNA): TGCGCCAGCAGCCGTGTCGGGACAGGGGCCTACGAGCAGTACTTC.

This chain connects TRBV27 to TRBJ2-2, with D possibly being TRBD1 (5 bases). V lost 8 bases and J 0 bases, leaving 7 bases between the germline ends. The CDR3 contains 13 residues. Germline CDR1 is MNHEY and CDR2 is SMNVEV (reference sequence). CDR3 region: CASQGTNTGELFF. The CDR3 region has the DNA TGTGCCAGCCAGGGAACGAACACCGGGGAGCTGTTTTTT.

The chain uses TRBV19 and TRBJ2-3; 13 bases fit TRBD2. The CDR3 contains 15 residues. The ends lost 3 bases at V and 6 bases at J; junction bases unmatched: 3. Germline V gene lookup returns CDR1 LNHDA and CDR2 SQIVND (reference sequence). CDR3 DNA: TGTGCCAGTAGTATTAGACTAGCGGGAGGTGATACGCAGTATTTT. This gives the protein CASSIRLAGGDTQYF.

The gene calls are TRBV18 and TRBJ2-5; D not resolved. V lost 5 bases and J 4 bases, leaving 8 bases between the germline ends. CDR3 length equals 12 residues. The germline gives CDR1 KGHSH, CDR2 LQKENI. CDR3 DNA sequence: TGTGCCAGCTCAGTATCGAGAGAGACCCAGTACTTC. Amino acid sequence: CASSVSRETQYF. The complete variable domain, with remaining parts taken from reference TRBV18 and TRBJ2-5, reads NAGVMQNPRHLVRRRGQEARLRCSPMKGHSHVYWYRQLPEEGLKFMVYLQKENIIDESGMPKERFSAEFPKEGPSILRIQQVVRGDSAAYFCASSVSRETQYFGPGTRLLVL.

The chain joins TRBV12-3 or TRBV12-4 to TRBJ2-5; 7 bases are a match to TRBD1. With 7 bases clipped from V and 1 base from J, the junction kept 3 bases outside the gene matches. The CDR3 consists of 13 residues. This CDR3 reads CASNRDSQETQYF. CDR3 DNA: TGTGCCAGCAACCGGGACAGCCAAGAGACCCAGTACTTC.

The CDR3 DNA is TGCGCCAGCAGCCCGGACACGAACAATCAGCCCCAGCATTTT. The encoded protein is CASSPDTNNQPQHF. The V and J genes are TRBV5-1 and TRBJ1-5, with D perhaps matching TRBD1 (5 bases). V was clipped by 4 bases and J by 3 bases, with 11 bases between them. The length of the CDR3 is 14 residues. Per germline, CDR1 SGHRS and CDR2 YFSETQ.

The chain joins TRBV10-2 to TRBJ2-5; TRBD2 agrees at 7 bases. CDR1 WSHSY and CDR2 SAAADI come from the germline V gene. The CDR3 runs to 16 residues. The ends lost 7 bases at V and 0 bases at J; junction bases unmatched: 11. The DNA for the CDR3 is TGCGCCAGCACGACTAGCAGTAAAATATACCAAGAGACCCAGTACTTC. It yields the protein CASTTSSKIYQETQYF.

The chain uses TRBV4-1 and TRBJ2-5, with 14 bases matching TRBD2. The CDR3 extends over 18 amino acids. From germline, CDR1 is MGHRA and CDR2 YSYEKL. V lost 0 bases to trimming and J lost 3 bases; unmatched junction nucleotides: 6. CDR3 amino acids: CASSQDVRLAGGEETQYF. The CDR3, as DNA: TGCGCCAGCAGCCAAGATGTCCGACTAGCGGGAGGGGAAGAGACCCAGTACTTC.

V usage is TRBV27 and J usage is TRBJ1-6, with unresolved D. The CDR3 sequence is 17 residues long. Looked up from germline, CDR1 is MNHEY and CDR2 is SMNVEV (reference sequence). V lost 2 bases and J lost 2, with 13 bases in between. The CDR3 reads CASSLRGETPYNSPLHF. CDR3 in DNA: TGTGCCAGCAGTTTACGGGGAGAGACACCCTATAATTCACCCCTCCACTTT.

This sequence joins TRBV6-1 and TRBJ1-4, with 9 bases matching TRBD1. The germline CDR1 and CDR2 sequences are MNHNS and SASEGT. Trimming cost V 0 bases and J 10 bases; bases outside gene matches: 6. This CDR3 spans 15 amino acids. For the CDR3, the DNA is TGTGCCAGCAGTGAAGCCCCGGACAGGGGCGGAAAACTGTTTTTT. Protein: CASSEAPDRGGKLFF.

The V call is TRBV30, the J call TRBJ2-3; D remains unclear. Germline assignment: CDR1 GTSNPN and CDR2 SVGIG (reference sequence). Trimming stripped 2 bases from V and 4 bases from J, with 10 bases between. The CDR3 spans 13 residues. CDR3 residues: CAWSLIGADTQYF. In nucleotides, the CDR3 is TGTGCCTGGAGTCTAATAGGAGCAGATACGCAGTATTTT.

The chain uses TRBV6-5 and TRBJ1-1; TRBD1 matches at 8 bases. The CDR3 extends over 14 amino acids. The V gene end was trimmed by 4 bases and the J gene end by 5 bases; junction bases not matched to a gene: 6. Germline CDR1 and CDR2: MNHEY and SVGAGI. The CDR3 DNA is TGTGCCAGCAGTTTCCAGGGGGCCAGGACTGAAGCTTTCTTT. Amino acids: CASSFQGARTEAFF.

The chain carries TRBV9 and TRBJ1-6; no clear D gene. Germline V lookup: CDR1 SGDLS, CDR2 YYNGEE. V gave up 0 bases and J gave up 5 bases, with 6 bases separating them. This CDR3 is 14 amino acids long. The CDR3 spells CASSVGGNNSPLHF. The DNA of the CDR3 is TGTGCCAGCAGCGTAGGCGGCAATAATTCACCCCTCCACTTT.

For the CDR3, the DNA is TGTGCCAGCTCACCGGCGGGAGGATCCGCAGATACGCAGTATTTT. Translation gives CASSPAGGSADTQYF. This chain joins TRBV18 and TRBJ2-3; 8 bases agree with TRBD2. Germline V lookup: CDR1 KGHSH, CDR2 LQKENI. The CDR3 is 15 amino acids. V lost 3 bases and J lost 4; bases outside the gene matches: 6.

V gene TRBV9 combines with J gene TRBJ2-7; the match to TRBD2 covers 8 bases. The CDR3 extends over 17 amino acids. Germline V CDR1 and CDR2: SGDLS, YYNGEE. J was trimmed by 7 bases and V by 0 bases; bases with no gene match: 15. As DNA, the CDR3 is TGTGCCAGCAGCGTAGCTGATCCTGGGAGCGGGAGAGGGGAGCAGTACTTC. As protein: CASSVADPGSGRGEQYF.

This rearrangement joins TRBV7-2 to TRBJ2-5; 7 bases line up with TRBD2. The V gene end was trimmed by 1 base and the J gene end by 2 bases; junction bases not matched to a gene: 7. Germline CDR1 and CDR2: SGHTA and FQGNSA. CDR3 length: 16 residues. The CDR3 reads CASSLVAAGIQETQYF. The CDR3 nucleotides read TGTGCCAGCAGCTTAGTAGCAGCGGGGATACAAGAGACCCAGTACTTC.

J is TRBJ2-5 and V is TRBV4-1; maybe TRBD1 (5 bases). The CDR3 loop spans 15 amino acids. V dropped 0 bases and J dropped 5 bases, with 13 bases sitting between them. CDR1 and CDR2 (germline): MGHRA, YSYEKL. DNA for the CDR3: TGCGCCAGCAGCCAAGATTTCCCAGGGATGGAGACCCAGTACTTC. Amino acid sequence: CASSQDFPGMETQYF.

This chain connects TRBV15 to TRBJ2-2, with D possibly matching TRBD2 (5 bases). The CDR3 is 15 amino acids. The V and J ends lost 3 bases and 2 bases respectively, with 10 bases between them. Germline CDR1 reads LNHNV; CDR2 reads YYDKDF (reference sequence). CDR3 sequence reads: CATSRLRLNTGELFF. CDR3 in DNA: TGTGCCACCAGCAGGTTACGACTAAACACCGGGGAGCTGTTTTTT.